These 3 T cell receptor beta chains share one sample of origin, sequenced in a study of shared clonotypes between healthy human individuals. The data were produced by immunoSEQ multiplex PCR, yet TCRdb's version contains in-frame clones alone and is incomplete. The data hold millions of clones, with 85% to 95% observed a single time. CD45RO negativity and positive selection for CCR7 defined naive CD8 cells, a population that excluded terminally differentiated effector memory CD45RA+ cells. Specimen: naive CD8+ T cells sorted from blood. All receptors derive from a man aged 18-30 years in good health.

This sequence joins TRBV28 and TRBJ2-1, with 8 bases aligning to TRBD2. CDR1 and CDR2 from the germline V gene are MDHEN and SYDVKM. Losses at the gene ends were 6 bases for V and 2 bases for J; bases not matched to a gene: 9. The CDR3 totals 16 residues. This chain's CDR3 is CASSADRTSPYNEQFF. CDR3 DNA: TGTGCCAGCAGCGCGGATCGGACTAGCCCCTACAATGAGCAGTTCTTC. Complete variable domain (other parts from reference TRBV28 and TRBJ2-1): DVKVTQSSRYLVKRTGEKVFLECVQDMDHENMFWYRQDPGLGLRLIYFSYDVKMKEKGDIPEGYSVSREKKERFSLILESASTNQTSMYLCASSADRTSPYNEQFFGPGTRLTVL.

The CDR3 DNA sequence: TGCGCCAGCAGCCAAAACGGGGGAGAGACCCAGTACTTC. Protein sequence: CASSQNGGETQYF. The chain is built from TRBV4-3 and TRBJ2-5; D perhaps matches TRBD2 (6 bases). Per germline, CDR1 LGHNA and CDR2 YSLEER. V was trimmed by 2 bases and J by 4 bases, leaving 8 bases between them. CDR3 size: 13 residues.

This chain uses TRBV2 with TRBJ1-4, with 8 positions matching TRBD1. The CDR3 is made up of 14 amino acids. Looked up from germline, CDR1 is SNHLY and CDR2 is FYNNEI. J gave up 10 bases and V 8 bases, and 12 bases lay outside the gene matches. The CDR3 region has the DNA TGTGCCAGCCTAGAGGGTACAGGGGGTCCAAAACTGTTTTTT. It translates to CASLEGTGGPKLFF.